The rows below give T cell receptor beta chains drawn from one sample of a study of control samples from healthy donors and cancer patients. TCRdb's copy holds only in-frame clones and misses some; the assay was immunoSEQ multiplex PCR. The table lists 350,000 to 450,000 clones, 90% of them singletons. The sequencing input was PBMCs. The receptors derive from a man between 40 and 49 years old with head and neck cancer. The CDR3 runs from the conserved cysteine through the conserved F or W. A D gene is named only where the DNA matches it firmly. Not all rows give a size; the values are once, few, many and, for expanded clones, a class.

d_call,v_call,clone_size,j_call,cdr3_nt,cdr3_aa
.,TRBV5-5,.,TRBJ1-1,TGTGCCAGCAGCTTCCGGGACGGAAACACTGAAGCTTTCTTT,CASSFRDGNTEAFF
.,TRBV28,.,TRBJ1-1,TGTGCCAGCAGGGCGCGGGTGTGGAACTATGAAGCTTTCTTT,CASRARVWNYEAFF
TRBD1,TRBV2,.,TRBJ1-5,TGTGCCAGCAGTTTAGAGGGGGCGCTTAGTCAGCCCCAGCATTTT,CASSLEGALSQPQHF
.,TRBV11-2,.,TRBJ2-1,TGTGCCAGCAGCCCTGTGGGATGGAGGGCCTTCTACAATGAGCAGTTCTTC,CASSPVGWRAFYNEQFF
TRBD2,TRBV19,once,TRBJ2-5,TGTGCCAGTAGTCTCTCTAGCGGGGGGCAGGGGACCCAGTACTTC,CASSLSSGGQGTQYF
TRBD2,TRBV19,few,TRBJ2-7,TGTGCCAGGACTTCGGGGACTAGCGTTCACGAGCAGTACTTC,CARTSGTSVHEQYF
.,TRBV21-1,.,TRBJ2-5,TGTGCCAGCAGCAAAGGCCGTAGGCAGCTCCAAGAGACCCAGTACTTC,CASSKGRRQLQETQYF
TRBD2,TRBV6-5,.,TRBJ2-1,TGTGCCAGCAGTTACTGGGCTAGCGGGAAGTACAATGAGCAGTTCTTC,CASSYWASGKYNEQFF
.,TRBV2,.,TRBJ1-1,TGTGCCAGCAGTCCCCGGGGCACTGAAGCTTTCTTT,CASSPRGTEAFF
.,TRBV27,few,TRBJ2-7,TGTGCCAGCAGTTTATCAGGCGGTGAGCAGTACTTC,CASSLSGGEQYF
.,TRBV18,.,TRBJ1-5,TGTGCCAGCTCACCATCGGGCCCAACGAACAATCAGCCCCAGCATTTT,CASSPSGPTNNQPQHF
.,TRBV25-1,.,TRBJ1-2,TGTGCCAGCAGTGACAGGGCGTTGAACTATGGCTACACCTTC,CASSDRALNYGYTF
TRBD1,TRBV28,.,TRBJ2-4,TGTGCCAGCAGTTATTTCGGACAGGGTGGGGACATTCAGTACTTC,CASSYFGQGGDIQYF
.,TRBV4-3,.,TRBJ1-6,TGCGCCAGCAGCCAGACTTTGGTGAGCTCCTATAATTCACCCCTCCACTTT,CASSQTLVSSYNSPLHF
.,TRBV5-1,.,TRBJ2-3,TGCGCCAGCAGCTTGGTTAGCGGATCCACAGATACGCAGTATTTT,CASSLVSGSTDTQYF
.,TRBV11-3,.,TRBJ2-3,TGTGCCAGCAGCTTGGAGGGGACAGATACGCAGTATTTT,CASSLEGTDTQYF
TRBD2,TRBV12-3/TRBV12-4,.,TRBJ2-7,TGTGCCAGCAGCGTAGCGGGAGAGCAGTACTTC,CASSVAGEQYF
TRBD1,TRBV23-1,.,TRBJ1-5,TGCGCCGATGGGACAGGGAAGGGGTGTCAGCCCCAGCATTTT,CADGTGKGCQPQHF
TRBD1,TRBV6-6,.,TRBJ1-1,TGTGCCAGCAGTACCGAGACAGGGGGCCCCGGTACTGAAGCTTTCTTT,CASSTETGGPGTEAFF
.,TRBV5-6,.,TRBJ2-7,TGTGCCAGCAGCTTTTACCAGGCGGCCTACGAGCAGTACTTC,CASSFYQAAYEQYF
.,TRBV27,.,TRBJ2-1,TGTGCCAGCAGTTTAGGCAGGGTCAATGAGCAGTTCTTC,CASSLGRVNEQFF
.,TRBV5-1,.,TRBJ2-7,TGCGCCAGCAGCTTGGCGGGACGGGGAGTGGGTTACGAGCAGTACTTC,CASSLAGRGVGYEQYF
.,TRBV4-2,.,TRBJ1-6,TGTGCCAGCAGCCAAGCACAGGGAGGAGAACCCCTCCACTTT,CASSQAQGGEPLHF
.,TRBV30,.,TRBJ2-7,TGTGCCTGGAGTGTAGGGGGGGGTTACGAGCAGTACTTC,CAWSVGGGYEQYF
TRBD2,TRBV29-1,.,TRBJ2-7,TGCAGCGTGGGGGCGGGGGGACGCGAGCAGTACTTC,CSVGAGGREQYF
.,TRBV6-1,.,TRBJ2-7,TGTGCCAGCAGTGAAACCCAGGGTGCGGGCGAGCAGTACTTC,CASSETQGAGEQYF
TRBD1,TRBV30,.,TRBJ1-2,TGTGCCTGGTCGATGCCGGGACAGGGTTTTAACTATGGCTACACCTTC,CAWSMPGQGFNYGYTF
.,TRBV7-7,once,TRBJ1-4,TGTGCTAGCAGCCTCGACAGGCATAATGAAAAACTGTTTTTT,CASSLDRHNEKLFF
TRBD1,TRBV10-3,.,TRBJ2-1,TGTGCCACCCAGACAGGGGGCCTGAGGAATGAGCAGTTCTTC,CATQTGGLRNEQFF
.,TRBV6-1,.,TRBJ1-6,TGTGCCAGCAGCAAGGTTGACATAGATAATTCACCCCTCCACTTT,CASSKVDIDNSPLHF
.,TRBV7-9,.,TRBJ2-1,TGTGCCAGCAGCCCGACCTACAGGGAGATCCCCTACAATGAGCAGTTCTTC,CASSPTYREIPYNEQFF
TRBD1,TRBV27,.,TRBJ1-5,TGTGCCAGCAGTAAAAATCGCCAGGGGGCGCTTGGCAATCAGCCCCAGCATTTT,CASSKNRQGALGNQPQHF
.,TRBV25-1,.,TRBJ2-5,TGTGCCAGCAGTGTACCGGGGGCCCGGGAGACCCAGTACTTC,CASSVPGARETQYF
TRBD1,TRBV11-2,once,TRBJ2-5,TGTGCCAGCAGCCCCGGGACAGGGGGCGCGGTCCAAGAGACCCAGTACTTC,CASSPGTGGAVQETQYF
.,TRBV13,.,TRBJ1-3,TGTGCCAGCAGCTTATATTCTCGGGCGGCGCGATCCTCTGGAAACACCATATATTTT,CASSLYSRAARSSGNTIYF
.,TRBV7-9,.,TRBJ1-1,TGTGCCAGCAGCTTAAGCCGGCACAACACTGAAGCTTTCTTT,CASSLSRHNTEAFF
TRBD1,TRBV11-2,.,TRBJ1-3,TGTGCCAGCAGCTCCACAGGGGTTGGAAACACCATATATTTT,CASSSTGVGNTIYF
TRBD1,TRBV30,.,TRBJ1-4,TGTGCCTGGAGTGCTGGACGAGGGGGCGGAAAACTGTTTTTT,CAWSAGRGGGKLFF
TRBD1,TRBV28,.,TRBJ2-7,TGTGCCAGCAGGACAGGGATTACCTACGAGCAGTACTTC,CASRTGITYEQYF